This T cell receptor (beta chain) was identified during a study of shared clonotypes between healthy human individuals. Deep level was the assay's run setting. The data were produced by immunoSEQ multiplex PCR, yet TCRdb's version contains in-frame clones alone and is incomplete. The profile covers some 2,500,000 clones, with 93% appearing a single time and about 0.38% taken by the ten largest. The V and J ends lost 5 bases and 10 bases respectively, with 17 bases between them. CDR1 is SGHAT, CDR2 FQNNGV, per germline. This CDR3 region has 13 residues. This chain uses TRBV11-2 with TRBJ1-2; tentatively, D is TRBD1 (6 bases). Sequenced sample: naive CD4+ T cells from PBMCs. Indicated subset: CD45RA+ positively selected. This clonotype originated in a man younger than 35 in good health. Some clones in this sample may be carry-over from other donors' samples. The CDR3 sequence: CASSPRLQGAYTF. The CDR3 DNA follows: TGTGCCAGCAGCCCACGACTACAGGGAGCCTACACCTTC.